One sample yielded the 27 T cell receptor beta chains listed below, sequenced in a study of blood T cell repertoires in COVID-19. Libraries were prepared by immunoSEQ multiplex PCR; TCRdb keeps only in-frame clonotypes and omits some of them. The repertoire holds about 33,000 clones, with roughly 84% as singletons. The specimen was peripheral blood. The receptor source for this set is a human donor in a cohort sampled during active COVID-19.

In its sample, this clone was seen a few times. The CDR3 here is CASSDRQSYNSPLHF. The CDR3 region has the DNA TGTGCCAGTTCTGACCGACAGTCTTATAATTCACCCCTCCACTTT. The chain is built from TRBV19 and TRBJ1-6, with D perhaps matching TRBD1 (5 bases). Germline V CDR1 and CDR2: LNHDA, SQIVND (reference sequence). The CDR3 has 15 residues. V lost 8 bases to trimming and J lost 4 bases, with 15 bases between them.

This clone showed up just a few times. This sample also contains other DNA sequences that code for the same CDR3. This sequence joins TRBV7-9 and TRBJ1-1; 7 nucleotides line up with TRBD1. This CDR3 has 14 amino acids. Germline-derived CDR1 and CDR2 are SEHNR and FQNEAQ (reference sequence). The trim removed 2 bases at V and 5 bases at J, leaving 5 bases unmatched. The CDR3 nucleotides are TGTGCCAGCAGCTTACAGGGGGGAGGAACTGAAGCTTTCTTT. This translates into CASSLQGGGTEAFF.

The chain joins TRBV6-2 or TRBV6-3 to TRBJ1-6; TRBD1 might be the D (5 bases). The germline V and J ends were trimmed by 0 bases and 7 bases, with 7 bases remaining between them. The CDR3 runs to 14 residues. Germline V gene sequence: CDR1 MNHEY, CDR2 SVGEGT. CDR3 amino acids: CASSYSRANSPLHF. In DNA, the CDR3 is TGTGCCAGCAGTTACTCCAGGGCAAATTCACCCCTCCACTTT.

This chain uses TRBV19 with TRBJ2-2; 9 nucleotides match TRBD1. Germline loops: CDR1 LNHDA, CDR2 SQIVND (reference sequence). V lost 1 base, J lost 9 bases, and 12 bases stayed unmatched. The CDR3 is 17 residues long. The CDR3 DNA follows: TGTGCCAGTAGTATAGGAGGCTCGACAGGGGGTCGCCGGGAGCTGTTTTTT. Translated: CASSIGGSTGGRRELFF.

This sequence joins TRBV5-1 and TRBJ1-5; maybe TRBD1 (5 bases). The CDR3 is made up of 15 amino acids. Germline V gene sequence: CDR1 SGHRS, CDR2 YFSETQ. V was cut by 5 bases and J by 3 bases, with 15 bases left in between. CDR3 nucleotide sequence: TGCGCCAGCAGACTCGACAGCCAACCCAATCAGCCCCAGCATTTT. This codes for CASRLDSQPNQPQHF. The full variable domain, with the rest looked up from reference TRBV5-1 and TRBJ1-5, is KAGVTQTPRYLIKTRGQQVTLSCSPISGHRSVSWYQQTPGQGLQFLFEYFSETQRNKGNFPGRFSGRQFSNSRSEMNVSTLELGDSALYLCASRLDSQPNQPQHFGDGTRLSIL.

V usage is TRBV2 and J usage is TRBJ1-5; D remains ambiguous. Trimming stripped 6 bases from V and 2 bases from J, with 14 bases between. Germline V gene lookup returns CDR1 SNHLY and CDR2 FYNNEI. CDR3 size: 15 residues. DNA for the CDR3: TGTGCCAGCAGGCCTACTGGCAGGCGCAATCAGCCCCAGCATTTT. Encoded protein: CASRPTGRRNQPQHF.

In this sample, this clone turned up once. The V gene is TRBV5-4, the J gene TRBJ2-3, with a possible D match to TRBD2 (5 bases). Germline values: CDR1 SGHNT, CDR2 YYREEE (reference sequence). The CDR3 is 17 amino acids. Trimming took 4 bases from V and 1 from J, leaving 19 bases between them. This CDR3 reads CASSPPPGAARTDTQYF. CDR3 nucleotide sequence: TGTGCCAGCAGCCCCCCTCCCGGAGCGGCACGCACAGATACGCAGTATTTT.

This rearrangement joins TRBV5-6 to TRBJ2-5; no clear D gene. The germline V gene has CDR1 SGHDT and CDR2 YYEEEE. The ends were cut back, 1 base at V and 5 bases at J, with 12 bases in the middle. The CDR3 length is 14 residues. The CDR3: CASSLMYARETQYF. DNA of the CDR3: TGTGCCAGCAGCTTGATGTACGCGCGGGAGACCCAGTACTTC.

The chain employs TRBV5-4 and TRBJ2-2; D perhaps matches TRBD2 (6 bases). Trimming cost V 3 bases and J 3 bases, with 9 bases left between them. From germline, CDR1 is SGHNT and CDR2 YYREEE (reference sequence). This CDR3 has 14 amino acids. CDR3 sequence: CASSWGLDTGELFF. CDR3 DNA: TGTGCCAGCAGCTGGGGACTTGACACCGGGGAGCTGTTTTTT.

The CDR3 sequence is CASSRGQGSYEQYF. CDR3 bases: TGCGCCAGCAGCCGGGGACAGGGATCCTACGAGCAGTACTTC. The chain combines TRBV4-1 with TRBJ2-7; 9 bases fit TRBD1. Germline values: CDR1 MGHRA, CDR2 YSYEKL. The CDR3 runs 14 residues. The trim removed 4 bases at V and 1 base at J, leaving 2 bases unmatched.

The gene calls are TRBV9 and TRBJ1-6; D not resolved. The CDR3 spans 15 residues. V was pared by 0 bases and J by 12 bases, with 16 bases between. Germline assignment: CDR1 SGDLS and CDR2 YYNGEE. CDR3 protein: CASSVGVGGEVPLHF. In nucleotides, the CDR3 is TGTGCCAGCAGCGTAGGTGTGGGCGGGGAGGTACCCCTCCACTTT.

V gene TRBV7-8 combines with J gene TRBJ1-3, with 9 bases lining up with TRBD1. Per germline, CDR1 SGHVS and CDR2 FQNEAQ. With V trimmed by 5 bases and J by 0 bases, 14 bases remained unmatched. This CDR3 spans 19 amino acids. The CDR3 is CASSRWDRVGGLSGNTIYF. Written as DNA, the CDR3 is TGTGCCAGCAGCCGGTGGGACAGGGTAGGGGGCCTCTCTGGAAACACCATATATTTT.

The gene calls are TRBV10-3 and TRBJ2-1; 11 bases line up with TRBD1. The CDR3 runs 14 residues. The V gene end was trimmed by 5 bases and the J gene end by 7 bases; junction bases not matched to a gene: 4. CDR1 is ENHRY, CDR2 SYGVKD, per germline. The CDR3 DNA sequence: TGTGCCATCAGTCCGGGACAGGGGGTAAATGAGCAGTTCTTC. Encoded protein: CAISPGQGVNEQFF.

The genes are TRBV27 and TRBJ1-1; 10 positions agree with TRBD1. V was pared by 8 bases and J by 5 bases, with 5 bases of the junction left unmatched. Germline CDR1 reads MNHEY; CDR2 reads SMNVEV (reference sequence). CDR3 length: 13 amino acids. In DNA, the CDR3 is TGTGCCAGCGGACAGGGGGTCAGGACTGAAGCTTTCTTT. Translating it yields CASGQGVRTEAFF.

The sample holds a few counts of this clone. The chain recombines TRBV5-1 with TRBJ2-1; 8 bases line up with TRBD2. Germline-derived CDR1 and CDR2 are SGHRS and YFSETQ. The CDR3 has 15 residues. V dropped 0 bases and J dropped 8; count of bases not matched to a gene: 7. CDR3 residues: CASSLGRGAWDEQFF. As DNA, the CDR3 is TGCGCCAGCAGCTTGGGGCGGGGGGCCTGGGATGAGCAGTTCTTC.

The chain carries TRBV6-5 and TRBJ1-4, with D perhaps TRBD1 (6 bases). In germline, CDR1 is MNHEY, CDR2 SVGAGI. The CDR3 spans 14 residues. Trimming shortened V by 7 bases and J by 8 bases, and 17 bases separated the two germline ends. CDR3 residues: CASTLWAGQEKLFF. The CDR3 DNA reads as TGTGCCAGCACCCTCTGGGCAGGACAGGAAAAACTGTTTTTT.

The chain joins TRBV10-2 to TRBJ2-2, with TRBD1 identical over 9 bases. Trimming cost V 6 bases and J 6 bases; bases outside gene matches: 8. The CDR3 has 15 residues. The germline gives CDR1 WSHSY, CDR2 SAAADI. Here the CDR3 reads CASSPGQGLAGELFF. Here the CDR3 DNA reads TGCGCCAGCAGCCCCGGACAGGGGCTTGCCGGGGAGCTGTTTTTT.

V and J are TRBV28 and TRBJ2-7; 7 bases map to TRBD1. The CDR3 length is 13 residues. With 6 bases clipped from V and 5 bases from J, the junction kept 7 bases outside the gene matches. Looked up from germline, CDR1 is MDHEN and CDR2 is SYDVKM. Here the CDR3 DNA reads TGTGCCAGCAGGATAACAGGGGAGAACGAGCAGTACTTC. Its translation is CASRITGENEQYF.

This rearrangement joins TRBV9 to TRBJ2-1, with D possibly being TRBD1 (5 bases). CDR1 and CDR2 from the germline V gene are SGDLS and YYNGEE. This CDR3 region has 14 residues. Trimming removed 0 bases at V and 10 bases at J, with 14 bases between. This chain's CDR3 is CASSVALGVAEQFF. As DNA, the CDR3 is TGTGCCAGCAGCGTAGCTCTAGGGGTGGCGGAGCAGTTCTTC.

V gene TRBV5-1 combines with J gene TRBJ1-2; 8 bases agree with TRBD1. This CDR3 has 16 residues. CDR1 and CDR2 (germline): SGHRS, YFSETQ. The ends lost 0 bases at V and 4 bases at J; junction bases unmatched: 8. The CDR3 here is CASSLADRGWPYGYTF. The CDR3 DNA reads as TGCGCCAGCAGCTTGGCAGACAGGGGATGGCCCTATGGCTACACCTTC.

The chain recombines TRBV2 with TRBJ2-7, with 9 nucleotides matching TRBD2. CDR1 and CDR2 (germline): SNHLY, FYNNEI. The trim removed 7 bases at V and 5 bases at J, leaving 3 bases unmatched. The CDR3 has 12 residues. The CDR3 reads CASTSGVNEQYF. The DNA for the CDR3 is TGTGCCAGCACTAGCGGGGTCAACGAGCAGTACTTC.

The J gene is TRBJ1-4, the V gene TRBV25-1; tentative D call: TRBD1 (6 bases). This CDR3 contains 15 residues. Per germline, CDR1 MGHDK and CDR2 SYGVNS. The V end lost 7 bases, the J end lost 3 bases, and 15 bases lay between the germline ends. The DNA for the CDR3 is TGTGCCAGCACTACGGCGGCAGGGGCTAATGAAAAACTGTTTTTT. It translates to CASTTAAGANEKLFF.

This chain joins TRBV5-5 and TRBJ2-3, with TRBD1 identical over 11 bases. Unmatched junction bases numbered 2, after V lost 5 bases and J lost 6 bases. Looked up from germline, CDR1 is SGHKS and CDR2 is YYEKEE (reference sequence). The CDR3 runs 13 residues. CDR3 coding DNA: TGTGCCAGCAGAGGACAGGGGGCGGATACGCAGTATTTT. Its translation: CASRGQGADTQYF.

The rearrangement joins TRBV28 to TRBJ2-3; 10 bases map to TRBD2. The ends lost 3 bases at V and 6 bases at J; junction bases unmatched: 12. Germline values: CDR1 MDHEN, CDR2 SYDVKM. The CDR3 consists of 17 residues. The CDR3 coding sequence is TGTGCCAGCAGTTTTGCCGGTGGAGCGGGGGGGCAGGATACGCAGTATTTT. Translation: CASSFAGGAGGQDTQYF.

This clone was observed a few times. CDR3 DNA: TGTGCCAGTAACGGACAGGACGGTCAGCCCCAGCATTTT. Encoded protein: CASNGQDGQPQHF. V and J are TRBV19 and TRBJ1-5, with 7 bases aligning to TRBD1. J lost 6 bases, V lost 7 bases, and 6 bases had no gene match. The CDR3 runs 13 residues. Per germline, CDR1 LNHDA and CDR2 SQIVND (reference sequence).

This clone turned up a few times. V is TRBV7-9 and J is TRBJ1-4; 7 nucleotides match TRBD1. Germline V gives CDR1 SEHNR, CDR2 FQNEAQ (reference sequence). Trimming removed 4 bases from V and 4 bases from J; junction bases left unmatched: 9. The CDR3 loop spans 16 amino acids. CDR3 in amino acids: CASSWGQSWINEKLFF. Written as DNA, the CDR3 is TGTGCCAGCAGCTGGGGACAGTCCTGGATTAATGAAAAACTGTTTTTT.

The chain couples TRBV12-5 to TRBJ2-3; TRBD2 aligns across 8 bases. The V segment lost 5 bases and the J segment 0 bases; nucleotides outside the gene matches: 7. This CDR3 spans 16 amino acids. Germline lookup yields CDR1 LGHNT and CDR2 FRNRAP. The CDR3 sequence: CASGRNSGASTDTQYF. CDR3 nucleotides: TGTGCTAGTGGTCGCAATAGCGGGGCTAGCACAGATACGCAGTATTTT.